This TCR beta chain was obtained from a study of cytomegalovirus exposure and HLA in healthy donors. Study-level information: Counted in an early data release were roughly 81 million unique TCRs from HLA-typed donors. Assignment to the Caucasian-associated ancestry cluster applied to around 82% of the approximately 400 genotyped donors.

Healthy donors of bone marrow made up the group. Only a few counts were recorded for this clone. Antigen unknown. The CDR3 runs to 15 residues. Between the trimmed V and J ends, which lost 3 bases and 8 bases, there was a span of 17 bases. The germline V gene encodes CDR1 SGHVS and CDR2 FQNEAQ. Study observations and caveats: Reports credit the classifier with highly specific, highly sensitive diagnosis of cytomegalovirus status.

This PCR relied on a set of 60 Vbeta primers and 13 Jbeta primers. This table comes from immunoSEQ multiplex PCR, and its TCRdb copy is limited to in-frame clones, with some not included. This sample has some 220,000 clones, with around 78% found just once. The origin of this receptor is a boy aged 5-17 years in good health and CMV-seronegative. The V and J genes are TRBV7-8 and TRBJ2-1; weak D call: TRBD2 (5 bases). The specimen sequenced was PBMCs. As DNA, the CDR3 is TGTGCCAGCAGCTTTGGTGACACTAGTATCTATGAGCAGTTCTTC. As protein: CASSFGDTSIYEQFF.